This TCR beta chain was profiled in a study of cytomegalovirus exposure and HLA in healthy donors. Profiled with immunoSEQ multiplex PCR; TCRdb holds only in-frame clones, not every one. The sample has about 400,000 clones, 86% seen once. The CDR3 is made up of 13 amino acids. Between the trimmed V and J ends, which lost 10 bases and 0 bases, there was a span of 9 bases. Looked up from germline, CDR1 is SNHLY and CDR2 is FYNNEI. This TCR came from a woman aged 18-30 years in good health and CMV-seronegative. The chain employs TRBV2 and TRBJ1-4; D remains unclear. The sequenced material came from PBMCs. The CDR3 loop reads CATHFATNEKLFF. The CDR3 DNA reads as TGTGCCACCCACTTTGCAACTAATGAAAAACTGTTTTTT.